This T cell receptor (beta chain) was profiled in a study of cytotoxic CD8 clonotypes in ibrutinib-treated CLL. About the research overall: Response sampling took place at median around 13 months of treatment, range 6 to 36.

The germline V and J ends were trimmed by 5 bases and 0 bases, with 5 bases remaining between them. CDR3 length: 13 amino acids. Germline V gives CDR1 SGDLS, CDR2 YYNGEE. TCRdb's copy holds only in-frame clones and misses some; the assay was immunoSEQ multiplex PCR. The sample holds hundreds of thousands of clones, 70% seen once. J is TRBJ2-2 and V is TRBV9; D unresolved. This receptor was obtained from a human donor with chronic lymphocytic leukemia. This specimen consisted of PBMCs, obtained after 12 months of ibrutinib treatment. Here the CDR3 reads CASSLSNTGELFF. The DNA for the CDR3 is TGTGCCAGCAGTCTCTCGAACACCGGGGAGCTGTTTTTT.